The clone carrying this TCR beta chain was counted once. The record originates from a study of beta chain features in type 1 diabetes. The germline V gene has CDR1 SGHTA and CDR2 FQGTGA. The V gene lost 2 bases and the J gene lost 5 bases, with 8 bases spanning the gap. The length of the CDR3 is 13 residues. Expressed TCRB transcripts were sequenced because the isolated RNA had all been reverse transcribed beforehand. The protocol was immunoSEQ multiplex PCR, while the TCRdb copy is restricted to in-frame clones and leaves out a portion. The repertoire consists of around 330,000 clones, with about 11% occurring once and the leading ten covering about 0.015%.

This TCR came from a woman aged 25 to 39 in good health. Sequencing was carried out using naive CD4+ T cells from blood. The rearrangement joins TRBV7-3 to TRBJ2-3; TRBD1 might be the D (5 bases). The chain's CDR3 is CASSLEQGDTQYF. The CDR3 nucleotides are TGTGCCAGCAGCTTAGAGCAGGGAGATACGCAGTATTTT.